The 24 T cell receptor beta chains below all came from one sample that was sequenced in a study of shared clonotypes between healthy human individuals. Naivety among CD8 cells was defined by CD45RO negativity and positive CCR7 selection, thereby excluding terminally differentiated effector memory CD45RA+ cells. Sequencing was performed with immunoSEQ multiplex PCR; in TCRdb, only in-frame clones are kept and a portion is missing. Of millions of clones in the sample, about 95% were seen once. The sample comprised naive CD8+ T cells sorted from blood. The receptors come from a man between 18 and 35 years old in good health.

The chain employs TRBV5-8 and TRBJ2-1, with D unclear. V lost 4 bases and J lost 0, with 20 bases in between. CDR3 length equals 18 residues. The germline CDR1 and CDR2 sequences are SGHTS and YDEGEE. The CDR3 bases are TGTGCCAGCAGCCCACGTGGACCGTCACCCGGCTCCTACAATGAGCAGTTCTTC. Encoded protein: CASSPRGPSPGSYNEQFF. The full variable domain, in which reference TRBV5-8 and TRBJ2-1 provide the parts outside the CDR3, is EAGVTQSPTHLIKTRGQQATLRCSPISGHTSVYWYQQALGLGLQFLLWYDEGEERNRGNFPPRFSGRQFPNYSSELNVNALELEDSALYLCASSPRGPSPGSYNEQFFGPGTRLTVL.

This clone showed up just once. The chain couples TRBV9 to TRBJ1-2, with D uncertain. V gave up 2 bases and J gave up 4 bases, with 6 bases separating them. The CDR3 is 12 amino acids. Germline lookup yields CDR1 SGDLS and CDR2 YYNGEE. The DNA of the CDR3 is TGTGCCAGCAGCGTCTCCACCTATGGCTACACCTTC. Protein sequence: CASSVSTYGYTF.

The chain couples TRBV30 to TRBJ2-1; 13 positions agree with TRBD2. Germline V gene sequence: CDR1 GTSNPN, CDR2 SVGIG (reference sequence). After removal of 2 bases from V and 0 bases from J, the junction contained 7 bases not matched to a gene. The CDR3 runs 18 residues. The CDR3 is CAWSLWGLAGSSYNEQFF. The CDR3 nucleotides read TGTGCCTGGAGTTTGTGGGGACTAGCGGGAAGCTCCTACAATGAGCAGTTCTTC.

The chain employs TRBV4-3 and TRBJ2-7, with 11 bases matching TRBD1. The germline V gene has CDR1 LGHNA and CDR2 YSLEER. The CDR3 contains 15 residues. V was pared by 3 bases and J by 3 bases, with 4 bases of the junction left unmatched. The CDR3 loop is CASSQGTGGVYEQYF. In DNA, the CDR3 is TGCGCCAGCAGCCAGGGGACAGGGGGGGTCTACGAGCAGTACTTC.

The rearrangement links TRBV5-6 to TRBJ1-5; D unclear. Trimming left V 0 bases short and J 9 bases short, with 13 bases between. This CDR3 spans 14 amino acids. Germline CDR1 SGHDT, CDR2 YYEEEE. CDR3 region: CASSLGAGIVPQHF. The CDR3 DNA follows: TGTGCCAGCAGCTTGGGGGCCGGCATCGTGCCCCAGCATTTT.

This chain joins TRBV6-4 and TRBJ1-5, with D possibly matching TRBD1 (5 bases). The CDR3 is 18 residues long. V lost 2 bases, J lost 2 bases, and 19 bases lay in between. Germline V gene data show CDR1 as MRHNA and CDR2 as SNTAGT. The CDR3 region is CASSDGRRGGSGNQPQHF. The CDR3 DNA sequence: TGTGCCAGCAGTGACGGTAGGAGGGGCGGTAGCGGCAATCAGCCCCAGCATTTT.

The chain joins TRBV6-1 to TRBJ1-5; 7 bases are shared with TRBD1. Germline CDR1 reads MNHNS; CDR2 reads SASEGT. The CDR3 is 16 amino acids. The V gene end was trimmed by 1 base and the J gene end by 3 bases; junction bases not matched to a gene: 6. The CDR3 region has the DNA TGTGCCAGCAGTGAAGTCGAGGGGGCAAACAATCAGCCCCAGCATTTT. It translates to CASSEVEGANNQPQHF.

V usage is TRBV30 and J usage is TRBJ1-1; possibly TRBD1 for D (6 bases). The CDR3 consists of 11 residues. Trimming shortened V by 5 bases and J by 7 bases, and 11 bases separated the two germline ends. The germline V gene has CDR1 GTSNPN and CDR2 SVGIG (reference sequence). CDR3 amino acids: CAWGGAHEAFF. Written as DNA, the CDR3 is TGTGCCTGGGGGGGGGCACATGAAGCTTTCTTT.

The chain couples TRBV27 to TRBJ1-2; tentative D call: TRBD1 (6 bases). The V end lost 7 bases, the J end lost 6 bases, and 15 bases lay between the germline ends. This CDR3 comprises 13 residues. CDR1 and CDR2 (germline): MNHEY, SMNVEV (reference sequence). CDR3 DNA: TGTGCCAGCACTGATGGGGGGGCTGATGGCTACACCTTC. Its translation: CASTDGGADGYTF.

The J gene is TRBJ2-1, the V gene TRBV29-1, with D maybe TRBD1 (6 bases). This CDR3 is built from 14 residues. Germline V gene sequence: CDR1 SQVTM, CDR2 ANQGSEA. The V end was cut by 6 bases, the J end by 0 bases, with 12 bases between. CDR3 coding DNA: TGCAGCGTAGTGAACAGGGCCTCCTACAATGAGCAGTTCTTC. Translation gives CSVVNRASYNEQFF.

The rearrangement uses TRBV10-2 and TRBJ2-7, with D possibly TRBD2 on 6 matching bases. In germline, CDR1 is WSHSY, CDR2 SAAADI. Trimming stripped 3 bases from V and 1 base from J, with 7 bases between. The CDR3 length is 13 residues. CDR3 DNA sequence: TGCGCCAGCAGTGATAGCGGATCCTACGAGCAGTACTTC. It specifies CASSDSGSYEQYF.

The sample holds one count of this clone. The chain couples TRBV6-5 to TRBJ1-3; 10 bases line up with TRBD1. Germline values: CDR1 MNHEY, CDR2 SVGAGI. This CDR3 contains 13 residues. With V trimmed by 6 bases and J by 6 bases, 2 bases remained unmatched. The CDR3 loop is CASRDRGENTIYF. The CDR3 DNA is TGTGCCAGCAGGGACAGGGGGGAAAACACCATATATTTT.

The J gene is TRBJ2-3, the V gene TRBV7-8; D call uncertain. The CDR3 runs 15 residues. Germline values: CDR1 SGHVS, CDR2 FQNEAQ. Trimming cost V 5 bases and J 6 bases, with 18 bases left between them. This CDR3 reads CASSRPPGGLDTQYF. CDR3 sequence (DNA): TGTGCCAGCAGCCGACCCCCCGGCGGCTTGGATACGCAGTATTTT.

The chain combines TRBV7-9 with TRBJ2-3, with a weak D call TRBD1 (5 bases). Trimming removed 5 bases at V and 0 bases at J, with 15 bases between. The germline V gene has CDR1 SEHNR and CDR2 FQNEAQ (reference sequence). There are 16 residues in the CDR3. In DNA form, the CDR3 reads TGTGCCAGCAGCCCACCCACAGGCCATAGCACAGATACGCAGTATTTT. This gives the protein CASSPPTGHSTDTQYF.

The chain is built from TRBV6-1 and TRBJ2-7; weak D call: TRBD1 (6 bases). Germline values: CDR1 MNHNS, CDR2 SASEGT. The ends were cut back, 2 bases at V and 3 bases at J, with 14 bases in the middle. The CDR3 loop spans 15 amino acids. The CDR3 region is CASSELPGQLYEQYF. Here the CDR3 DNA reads TGTGCCAGCAGTGAACTCCCCGGACAGCTCTACGAGCAGTACTTC.

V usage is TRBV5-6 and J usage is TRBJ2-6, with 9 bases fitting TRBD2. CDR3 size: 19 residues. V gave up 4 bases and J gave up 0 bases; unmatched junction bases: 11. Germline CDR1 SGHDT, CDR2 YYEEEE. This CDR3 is CASSHSRTSESSGANVLTF. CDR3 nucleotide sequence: TGTGCCAGCAGCCACTCCAGGACTAGCGAAAGCTCTGGGGCCAACGTCCTGACTTTC. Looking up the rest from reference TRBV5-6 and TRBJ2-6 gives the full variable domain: DAGVTQSPTHLIKTRGQQVTLRCSPKSGHDTVSWYQQALGQGPQFIFQYYEEEERQRGNFPDRFSGHQFPNYSSELNVNALLLGDSALYLCASSHSRTSESSGANVLTFGAGSRLTVL.

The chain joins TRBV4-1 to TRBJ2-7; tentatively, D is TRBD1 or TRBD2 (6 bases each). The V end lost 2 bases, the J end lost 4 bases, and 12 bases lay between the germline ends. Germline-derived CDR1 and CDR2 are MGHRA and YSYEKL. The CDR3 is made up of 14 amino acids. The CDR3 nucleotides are TGCGCCAGCAGCCAACCCCGGAGGGGGTACGAGCAGTACTTC. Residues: CASSQPRRGYEQYF.

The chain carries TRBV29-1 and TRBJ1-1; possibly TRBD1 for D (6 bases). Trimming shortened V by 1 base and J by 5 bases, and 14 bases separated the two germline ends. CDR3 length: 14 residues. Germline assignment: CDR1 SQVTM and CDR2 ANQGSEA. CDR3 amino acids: CSVEGKGEGTEAFF. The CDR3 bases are TGCAGCGTTGAAGGGAAGGGGGAAGGGACTGAAGCTTTCTTT.

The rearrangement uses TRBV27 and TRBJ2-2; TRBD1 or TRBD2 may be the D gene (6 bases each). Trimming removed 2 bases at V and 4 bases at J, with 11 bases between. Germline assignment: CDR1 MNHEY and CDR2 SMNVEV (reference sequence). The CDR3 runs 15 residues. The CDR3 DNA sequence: TGTGCCAGCAGTTTAGGAGGGGGTGGCACCGGGGAGCTGTTTTTT. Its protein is CASSLGGGGTGELFF.

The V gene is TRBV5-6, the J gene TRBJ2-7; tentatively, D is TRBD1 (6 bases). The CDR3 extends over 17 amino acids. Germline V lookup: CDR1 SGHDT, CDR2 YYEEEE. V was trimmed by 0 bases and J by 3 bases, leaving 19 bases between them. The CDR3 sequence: CASSLVGTGTPFYEQYF. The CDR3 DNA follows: TGTGCCAGCAGCTTGGTCGGGACCGGGACACCCTTCTACGAGCAGTACTTC.

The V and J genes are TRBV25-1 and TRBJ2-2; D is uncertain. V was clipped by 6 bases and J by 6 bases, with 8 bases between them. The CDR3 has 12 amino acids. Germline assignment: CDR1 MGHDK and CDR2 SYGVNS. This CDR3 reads CASSAGPGELFF. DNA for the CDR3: TGTGCCAGCAGCGCCGGACCCGGGGAGCTGTTTTTT.

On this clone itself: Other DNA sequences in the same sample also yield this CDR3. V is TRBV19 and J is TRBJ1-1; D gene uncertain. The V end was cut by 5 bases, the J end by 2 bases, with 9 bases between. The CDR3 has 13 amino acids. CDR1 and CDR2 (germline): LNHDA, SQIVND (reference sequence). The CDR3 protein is CASSPGRNTEAFF. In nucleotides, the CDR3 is TGTGCCAGTAGTCCGGGGAGAAACACTGAAGCTTTCTTT.

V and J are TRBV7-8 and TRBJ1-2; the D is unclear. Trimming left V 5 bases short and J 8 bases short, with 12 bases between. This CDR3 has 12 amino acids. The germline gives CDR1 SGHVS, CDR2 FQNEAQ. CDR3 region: CASSRRGEGYTF. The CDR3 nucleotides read TGTGCCAGCAGCCGCCGTGGTGAGGGCTACACCTTC.

CDR3 sequence reads: CASRVPMVDEQYF. The CDR3 DNA reads TGTGCCAGCAGGGTCCCAATGGTCGACGAGCAGTACTTC. This chain connects TRBV6-1 to TRBJ2-7, with D uncertain. The CDR3 extends over 13 amino acids. Germline V gives CDR1 MNHNS, CDR2 SASEGT. V shed 6 bases and J shed 5 bases, with 14 bases lying between them.